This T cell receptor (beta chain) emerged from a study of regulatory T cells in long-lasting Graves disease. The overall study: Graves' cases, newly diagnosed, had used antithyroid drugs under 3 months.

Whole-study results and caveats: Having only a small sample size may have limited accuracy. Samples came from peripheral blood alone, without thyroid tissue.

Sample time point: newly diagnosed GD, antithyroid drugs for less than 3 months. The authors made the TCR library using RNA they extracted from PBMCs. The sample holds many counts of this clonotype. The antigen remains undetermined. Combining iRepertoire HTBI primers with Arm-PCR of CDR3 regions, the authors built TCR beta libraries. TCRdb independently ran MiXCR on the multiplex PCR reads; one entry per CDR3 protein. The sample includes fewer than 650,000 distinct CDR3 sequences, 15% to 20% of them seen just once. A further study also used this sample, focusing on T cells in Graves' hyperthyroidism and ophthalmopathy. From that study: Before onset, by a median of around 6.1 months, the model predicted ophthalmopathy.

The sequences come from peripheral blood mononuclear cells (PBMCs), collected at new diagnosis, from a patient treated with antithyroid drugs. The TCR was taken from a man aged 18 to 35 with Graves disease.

The CDR3 DNA is TGCAGTGCAGAGGGAGCGGGACTAGCGCATTCTAGCTCCTACAATGAGCAGTTCTTC. Its protein is CSAEGAGLAHSSSYNEQFF. This chain connects TRBV20-1 to TRBJ2-1; 10 bases match TRBD2. V lost 6 bases, J lost 0 bases, and 17 bases stayed unmatched. The CDR3 covers 19 residues. Germline CDR1 reads DFQATT; CDR2 reads SNEGSKA (reference sequence).